These 8 T cell receptor beta chains originate from one sample sequenced in a study of T cells in Graves' hyperthyroidism and ophthalmopathy. Regions amplified from RNA transcripts were the TCR beta CDR3 regions. In the first-round RT-PCR of the TCR CDR3, the HTBI primer set was used. TCRdb passed the multiplex PCR reads through MiXCR, listing each CDR3 protein once. The sample yields 750,000 to 950,000 distinct CDR3 sequences, 35% to 45% seen once. Material: blood. Receptor source: a young man with Graves' hyperthyroidism.

In its sample, this clonotype was seen many times. The CDR3 here is CASRPSGSGANVLTF. DNA of the CDR3: TGTGCCAGCAGACCCTCAGGCTCTGGGGCCAACGTCCTGACTTTC. This sequence joins TRBV12-3 or TRBV12-4 and TRBJ2-6; no clear D gene. V was shortened by 6 bases and J by 0 bases, with 9 bases between the two germline ends. The CDR3 loop spans 15 amino acids.

This clonotype has only one observation. The chain is built from TRBV4-2 and TRBJ1-1; D perhaps matches TRBD1 (5 bases). The CDR3 consists of 15 residues. In germline, CDR1 is LGHNA, CDR2 YNFKEQ. V was trimmed by 0 bases and J by 4 bases, leaving 12 bases between them. Here the CDR3 DNA reads TGTGCCAGCAGCCAAGAAGCAGGGATTGGCACTGAAGCTTTCTTT. Protein: CASSQEAGIGTEAFF.

The chain is built from TRBV9 and TRBJ2-3, with D unclear. The CDR3 runs to 15 residues. Trimming shortened V by 1 base and J by 1 base, and 10 bases separated the two germline ends. From germline, CDR1 is SGDLS and CDR2 YYNGEE. The CDR3 DNA reads as TGTGCCAGCAGCGTACGGCAGGCGGGCACAGATACGCAGTATTTT. Protein product: CASSVRQAGTDTQYF. Drawing the rest from reference TRBV9 and TRBJ2-3, the complete variable domain is DSGVTQTPKHLITATGQRVTLRCSPRSGDLSVYWYQQSLDQGLQFLIQYYNGEERAKGNILERFSAQQFPDLHSELNLSSLELGDSALYFCASSVRQAGTDTQYFGPGTRLTVL.

The rearrangement uses TRBV7-9 and TRBJ2-5; 9 positions agree with TRBD1. The CDR3 has 16 amino acids. CDR1 and CDR2 from the germline V gene are SEHNR and FQNEAQ (reference sequence). V dropped 6 bases and J dropped 1; count of bases not matched to a gene: 9. The CDR3 sequence is CASSNRDRAIQETQYF. CDR3 DNA: TGTGCCAGCAGTAACCGGGACAGGGCGATCCAAGAGACCCAGTACTTC.

This clonotype was seen ten or more times. The chain links TRBV10-3 to TRBJ1-5, with D possibly being TRBD1 (5 bases). CDR1 is ENHRY, CDR2 SYGVKD, per germline. V was shortened by 2 bases and J by 7 bases, with 6 bases between the two germline ends. The CDR3 spans 12 residues. CDR3 in amino acids: CAISETGQPQHF. For the CDR3, the DNA is TGTGCCATCAGTGAGACAGGACAGCCCCAGCATTTT.

The chain carries TRBV2 and TRBJ2-7, with unresolved D. In germline, CDR1 is SNHLY, CDR2 FYNNEI. The CDR3 runs to 15 residues. Deletions cut 3 bases from V and 1 base from J, with 13 bases between. CDR3 in amino acids: CASSETPERSYEQYF. In DNA, the CDR3 is TGTGCCAGCAGTGAGACGCCGGAGAGGTCCTACGAGCAGTACTTC.

This clonotype appeared a few times. This chain links TRBV5-1 with TRBJ2-5; possibly TRBD1 for D (6 bases). This CDR3 region has 13 residues. In germline, CDR1 is SGHRS, CDR2 YFSETQ. V shed 6 bases and J shed 1 base, with 10 bases lying between them. CDR3 nucleotide sequence: TGCGCCAGCACGGTAGGGGGCCAAGAGACCCAGTACTTC. This translates into CASTVGGQETQYF.

In this sample, this clonotype turned up many times. V gene TRBV10-3 combines with J gene TRBJ1-6, with D hard to call. The ends were cut back, 0 bases at V and 8 bases at J, with 11 bases in the middle. This CDR3 contains 15 residues. CDR1 and CDR2 (germline): ENHRY, SYGVKD. The CDR3: CAISESSGNDSPLHF. Here the CDR3 DNA reads TGTGCCATCAGTGAGTCGAGCGGAAATGATTCACCCCTCCACTTT.